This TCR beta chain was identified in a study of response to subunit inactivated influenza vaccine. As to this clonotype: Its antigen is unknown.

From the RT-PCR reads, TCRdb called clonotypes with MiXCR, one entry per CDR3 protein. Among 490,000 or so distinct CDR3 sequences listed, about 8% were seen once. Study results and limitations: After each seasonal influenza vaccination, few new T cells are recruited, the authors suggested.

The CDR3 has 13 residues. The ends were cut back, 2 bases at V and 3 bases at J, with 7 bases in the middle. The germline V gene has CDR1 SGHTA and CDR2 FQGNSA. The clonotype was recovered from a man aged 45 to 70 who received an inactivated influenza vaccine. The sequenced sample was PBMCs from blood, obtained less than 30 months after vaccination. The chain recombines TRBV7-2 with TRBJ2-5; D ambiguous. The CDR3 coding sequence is TGTGCCAGCAGCTTACGTTGGGAAGAGACCCAGTACTTC. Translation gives CASSLRWEETQYF.